The 10 T cell receptor beta chains reported below all come from one sample, sequenced in a study of metastatic and nonmetastatic thyroid tumors. Patients were all untreated before their thyroid surgery. MiXCR was used by TCRdb to re-call the PCR reads. The sample lists tens of thousands of clones; more than 9.5% were seen once. Specimen: blood. Receptor source: a female donor with papillary thyroid cancer or a benign thyroid nodule (not recorded which). Some clones in this sample may be carry-over from other donors' samples.

This clone was recorded at least ten times. The chain carries TRBV6-2 or TRBV6-3 and TRBJ2-7, with 9 bases that match TRBD1. The junction had 15 bases not matched to a gene; V was cut back by 6 bases and J by 3 bases. Germline V lookup: CDR1 MNHEY, CDR2 SVGEGT. The CDR3 runs 17 residues. CDR3 in DNA: TGTGCCAGCAGAAGTACGCCGGGACAGGGAACGCACTACGAGCAGTACTTC. It specifies CASRSTPGQGTHYEQYF.

At least ten counts were recorded for this clone. The chain joins TRBV5-5 to TRBJ1-3; D might be TRBD1 (5 bases). V was clipped by 0 bases and J by 5 bases, with 9 bases between them. Germline loops: CDR1 SGHKS, CDR2 YYEKEE (reference sequence). The CDR3 contains 14 residues. CDR3 protein: CASSLGGTRNTIYF. The CDR3 nucleotides are TGTGCCAGCAGCTTGGGGGGGACTAGAAACACCATATATTTT.

Many counts were recorded for this clone. This chain joins TRBV5-6 and TRBJ2-7, with 7 bases matching TRBD2. The J segment lost 4 bases and the V segment lost 0 bases, leaving 4 bases of the junction unmatched. The CDR3 is made up of 14 amino acids. CDR1 and CDR2 (germline): SGHDT, YYEEEE. The CDR3 protein is CASSLEPGGYEQYF. The CDR3 nucleotides read TGTGCCAGCAGCTTGGAGCCGGGGGGTTACGAGCAGTACTTC.

This clone was detected many times. The genes are TRBV30 and TRBJ1-3, with no clear D. The germline V gene encodes CDR1 GTSNPN and CDR2 SVGIG (reference sequence). The CDR3 runs 17 residues. The germline V and J ends were trimmed by 0 bases and 3 bases, with 18 bases remaining between them. CDR3 region: CAWSVLRTPQYGNTIYF. CDR3 DNA: TGTGCCTGGAGTGTACTCAGGACGCCACAGTATGGAAACACCATATATTTT.

This clone occurred many times. This chain links TRBV7-2 with TRBJ2-1; 11 bases are shared with TRBD2. The germline CDR1 and CDR2 sequences are SGHTA and FQGNSA. This CDR3 contains 17 residues. With 5 bases clipped from V and 13 bases from J, the junction kept 19 bases outside the gene matches. CDR3 amino acids: CASSLRGTSGSNPKQFF. The DNA for the CDR3 is TGTGCCAGCAGCCTTCGGGGCACTAGCGGGAGTAACCCAAAACAGTTCTTC.

This clone was seen once. The V and J genes are TRBV20-1 and TRBJ2-1; the match to TRBD2 covers 8 bases. V trimming: 4 bases; J trimming: 11 bases; junction bases outside the gene matches: 16. The V gene's germline CDR1 is DFQATT and CDR2 SNEGSKA (reference sequence). The CDR3 consists of 15 residues. The CDR3 DNA reads as TGCAGTGCTACAGACTATCGGGAGGGCTTGGGTAAGCAGTTCTTC. This encodes CSATDYREGLGKQFF.

This clone was counted many times. The V and J genes are TRBV3-1 and TRBJ2-1, with D perhaps matching TRBD2 (6 bases). The CDR3 runs to 16 residues. Germline V gives CDR1 LGHDT, CDR2 YNNKEL (reference sequence). Trimming shortened V by 3 bases and J by 4 bases, and 16 bases separated the two germline ends. The CDR3 loop reads CASSQFSGEAYNEQFF. The CDR3, as DNA: TGTGCCAGCAGCCAGTTTAGCGGAGAGGCGTACAATGAGCAGTTCTTC.

At least ten counts were recorded for this clone. The chain recombines TRBV2 with TRBJ1-1; maybe TRBD1 (6 bases). The CDR3 totals 13 residues. Trimming pared 6 bases from V and 1 base from J, leaving 9 bases between. Germline assignment: CDR1 SNHLY and CDR2 FYNNEI. CDR3: CASRTGRNTEAFF. Written as DNA, the CDR3 is TGTGCCAGCAGGACAGGTCGGAACACTGAAGCTTTCTTT.

There are many counts of this clone. The chain has TRBV4-3 and TRBJ2-3; D is perhaps TRBD1 (6 bases). The germline gives CDR1 LGHNA, CDR2 YSLEER. This CDR3 is built from 14 residues. Trimming removed 0 bases at V and 3 bases at J, with 7 bases between. CDR3 in amino acids: CASSQDRGTDTQYF. CDR3 DNA sequence: TGCGCCAGCAGCCAAGACAGGGGAACAGATACGCAGTATTTT.

The sample holds a few counts of this clone. This may be a read error, as it is one base from a much larger clone. This chain connects TRBV2 to TRBJ1-4, with a possible D match to TRBD1 (6 bases). V gave up 6 bases and J gave up 4 bases, with 15 bases separating them. The CDR3 length is 15 residues. Per the germline V gene, CDR1 is SNHLY and CDR2 is FYNNEI. As DNA, the CDR3 is TGTGCCAGCAGCTCCAGGACAGCCTATAATGAAAAACTGTTTTTT. This gives the protein CASSSRTAYNEKLFF.